The source of this T cell receptor (beta chain) is a study of neoadjuvant anti-PD-1 for oral cavity cancer. As for the study in general: Nivolumab at 3 mg/kg was mostly given biweekly, three to four doses, pre-surgery. Patients without progression got a fourth dose around day 43.

Six replicates per PBMC sample, mostly from around 500 ng of genomic DNA. Profiling relied on immunoSEQ multiplex PCR, and the TCRdb table lists in-frame clones only, not all of them. The table has 5,500 to 7,500 clones, roughly 70% seen once. There are 14 residues in the CDR3. Germline V lookup: CDR1 SNHLY, CDR2 FYNNEI. V shed 5 bases and J shed 5 bases, with 16 bases lying between them. This TCR derives from a person between 40 and 85 years old with oral cavity squamous cell carcinoma. The chain carries TRBV2 and TRBJ2-7; maybe TRBD2 (6 bases). The specimen comprised PBMCs, sampled before nivolumab (anti-PD-1) treatment. CDR3 protein: CASSSDRERDEQYF. CDR3 sequence (DNA): TGTGCCAGCAGTTCGGACCGCGAGCGGGACGAGCAGTACTTC.